Below are 16 T cell receptor beta chains sequenced from a single sample in a study of T-cell reconstitution after alpha-beta-depleted transplantation in children. The TCRbeta library was prepared with unique molecular identifiers. Using its own MiXCR run on the PCR reads, TCRdb lists one record per CDR3 protein. The sample has 45,000 to 55,000 distinct CDR3 sequences, about 9.3% seen once. The sample here was PBMCs, mostly from graft donor cells, taken 60 days after TCRalphabeta/CD19-depleted stem cell transplant. These receptors all stem from a male patient aged 2 to 10 who had a stem cell transplant for chronic granulomatous disease, so the T cells may come from the graft donor.

This clonotype was detected many times. This chain uses TRBV5-1 with TRBJ1-3; D possibly corresponds to TRBD1 (6 bases). The CDR3 has 15 residues. The V gene lost 4 bases and the J gene lost 3 bases, with 14 bases spanning the gap. Germline loops: CDR1 SGHRS, CDR2 YFSETQ. CDR3 DNA: TGCGCCAGCAGCCATTCCAGGGGAGGTGGAAACACCATATATTTT. Translating it yields CASSHSRGGGNTIYF.

This clonotype was found many times. This rearrangement joins TRBV7-9 to TRBJ2-1; possible D gene TRBD1, 6 bases. Per germline, CDR1 SEHNR and CDR2 FQNEAQ (reference sequence). There are 11 residues in the CDR3. The germline V and J ends were trimmed by 2 bases and 15 bases, with 11 bases remaining between them. The CDR3: CASSLPEGVFF. The CDR3 nucleotides read TGTGCCAGCAGCTTACCAGAGGGGGTGTTCTTC.

A few counts support this clonotype. The chain joins TRBV28 to TRBJ2-1; 7 bases agree with TRBD2. Germline V gene lookup returns CDR1 MDHEN and CDR2 SYDVKM. Trimming at V came to 6 bases and at J to 3 bases, leaving 5 bases not matched to a gene. The CDR3 runs to 14 residues. The CDR3 spells CASRAGTNYNEQFF. The CDR3 DNA is TGTGCCAGCAGGGCCGGGACTAACTACAATGAGCAGTTCTTC.

The chain couples TRBV29-1 to TRBJ1-1, with D possibly being TRBD1 (5 bases). The CDR3 covers 14 residues. Trimming shortened V by 3 bases and J by 3 bases, and 14 bases separated the two germline ends. Looked up from germline, CDR1 is SQVTM and CDR2 is ANQGSEA. Written as DNA, the CDR3 is TGCAGCGTTGAGACAGCAAAAGGAGACACTGAAGCTTTCTTT. Its translation: CSVETAKGDTEAFF.

This clonotype showed up many times. J is TRBJ2-7 and V is TRBV27; D possibly corresponds to TRBD2 (5 bases). There are 13 residues in the CDR3. Trimming shortened V by 3 bases and J by 4 bases, and 10 bases separated the two germline ends. CDR1 MNHEY and CDR2 SMNVEV come from the germline V gene (reference sequence). CDR3 nucleotide sequence: TGTGCCAGCAGTTTCTCGAGGGAATACGAGCAGTACTTC. Translating it yields CASSFSREYEQYF.

The chain couples TRBV6-2 or TRBV6-3 to TRBJ2-7, with TRBD2 as a possible D gene (6 bases). V gave up 6 bases and J gave up 0 bases, with 9 bases separating them. CDR3 length: 13 residues. Germline-derived CDR1 and CDR2 are MNHEY and SVGEGT. This chain's CDR3 is CASREGPSYEQYF. CDR3 in DNA: TGTGCCAGCAGGGAGGGCCCCTCCTACGAGCAGTACTTC.

This clonotype was counted at least ten times. J is TRBJ2-3 and V is TRBV7-8; D is ambiguous. Germline assignment: CDR1 SGHVS and CDR2 FQNEAQ. The CDR3 is 16 residues long. Trimming left V 7 bases short and J 1 base short, with 18 bases between. The CDR3 nucleotides are TGTGCCAGCACCATGGCCTCCCTTTTACGCACAGATACGCAGTATTTT. Translation: CASTMASLLRTDTQYF.

This clonotype is medium-sized by share. The chain combines TRBV5-1 with TRBJ1-6; TRBD1 is a possible D gene (6 bases). In germline, CDR1 is SGHRS, CDR2 YFSETQ. The CDR3 is made up of 14 amino acids. Trimming removed 4 bases at V and 10 bases at J, with 15 bases between. The CDR3 here is CASSLAGARSPLHF. The CDR3 coding sequence is TGCGCCAGCAGCCTCGCAGGGGCGAGGTCACCCCTCCACTTT. The full variable domain, rest sourced from reference TRBV5-1 and TRBJ1-6, is KAGVTQTPRYLIKTRGQQVTLSCSPISGHRSVSWYQQTPGQGLQFLFEYFSETQRNKGNFPGRFSGRQFSNSRSEMNVSTLELGDSALYLCASSLAGARSPLHFGNGTRLTVT.

The chain links TRBV10-2 to TRBJ1-1; TRBD1 might be the D (6 bases). V was pared by 6 bases and J by 5 bases, with 10 bases between. The CDR3 consists of 12 residues. Germline CDR1 is WSHSY and CDR2 is SAAADI. The CDR3 region is CASRGGGTEAFF. In nucleotides, the CDR3 is TGCGCCAGCAGGGGAGGGGGTACTGAAGCTTTCTTT.

This clonotype appeared many times. The J gene is TRBJ2-7, the V gene TRBV6-1; D is possibly TRBD1 (5 bases). The germline V and J ends were trimmed by 5 bases and 4 bases, with 15 bases remaining between them. CDR1 and CDR2 from the germline V gene are MNHNS and SASEGT. The CDR3 is 14 residues long. The CDR3 region is CASSPTRQGYEQYF. The DNA of the CDR3 is TGTGCCAGCAGTCCCACGAGGCAGGGTTACGAGCAGTACTTC.

This clonotype has at least ten counts. This CDR3 is CASSSLGAPNNEQFF. Here the CDR3 DNA reads TGTGCCAGCAGTTCCCTGGGGGCTCCTAACAATGAGCAGTTCTTC. This chain links TRBV12-3 or TRBV12-4 with TRBJ2-1, with D possibly being TRBD1 (6 bases). The CDR3 has 15 amino acids. V dropped 4 bases and J dropped 5 bases, with 15 bases sitting between them.

This clonotype was recorded a few times. This chain connects TRBV11-2 to TRBJ2-2; D may be TRBD1 or TRBD2 (5 bases each). This CDR3 is 14 amino acids long. CDR1 SGHAT and CDR2 FQNNGV come from the germline V gene. Trimming took 5 bases from V and 10 from J, leaving 17 bases between them. The CDR3 protein is CASSHRDPRSELFF. As DNA, the CDR3 is TGTGCCAGCAGCCATCGGGACCCTCGGTCGGAGCTGTTTTTT.

This clonotype was detected ten times or more. DNA of the CDR3: TGTGCCAGCAGCTTAGTGGGCACTTCCGAGCAGTACTTC. Translated, it gives CASSLVGTSEQYF. The chain joins TRBV11-2 to TRBJ2-7; the D is unclear. The CDR3 runs 13 residues. V was trimmed by 1 base and J by 6 bases, leaving 10 bases between them. The germline gives CDR1 SGHAT, CDR2 FQNNGV.

A few counts support this clonotype. The chain joins TRBV12-3 or TRBV12-4 to TRBJ2-1; unclear D gene. V dropped 5 bases and J dropped 3 bases, with 17 bases sitting between them. The CDR3 has 16 amino acids. In DNA, the CDR3 is TGTGCCAGCAGTCCTTATAAGTCCCGGAGCTACAATGAGCAGTTCTTC. It translates to CASSPYKSRSYNEQFF.

In its sample, this clonotype was seen many times. J is TRBJ2-7 and V is TRBV9; D uncertain. Germline V gives CDR1 SGDLS, CDR2 YYNGEE. Trimming took 0 bases from V and 3 from J, leaving 13 bases between them. The CDR3 extends over 15 amino acids. CDR3 amino acids: CASSVGEEFFYEQYF. The CDR3, as DNA: TGTGCCAGCAGCGTAGGTGAGGAGTTCTTCTACGAGCAGTACTTC.

This clonotype was seen at least ten times. The chain is built from TRBV20-1 and TRBJ1-2, with D tentatively TRBD1 (6 bases). The V gene lost 2 bases and the J gene lost 2 bases, with 9 bases spanning the gap. The CDR3 covers 13 residues. Germline V CDR1 and CDR2: DFQATT, SNEGSKA (reference sequence). The CDR3 nucleotides read TGCAGTGCTAGATATACAGGGAACTATGGCTACACCTTC. Protein product: CSARYTGNYGYTF.